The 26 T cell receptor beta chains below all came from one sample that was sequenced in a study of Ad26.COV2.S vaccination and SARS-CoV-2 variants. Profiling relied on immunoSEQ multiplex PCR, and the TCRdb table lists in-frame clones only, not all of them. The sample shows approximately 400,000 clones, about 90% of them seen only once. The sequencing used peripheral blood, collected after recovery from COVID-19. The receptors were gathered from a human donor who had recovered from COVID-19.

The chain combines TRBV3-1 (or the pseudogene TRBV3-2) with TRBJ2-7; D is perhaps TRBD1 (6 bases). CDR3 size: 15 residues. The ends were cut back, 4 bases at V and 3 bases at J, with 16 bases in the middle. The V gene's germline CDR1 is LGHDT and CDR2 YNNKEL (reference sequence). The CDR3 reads CASSPRTVNVYEQYF. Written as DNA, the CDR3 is TGTGCCAGCAGCCCCAGGACAGTGAACGTCTACGAGCAGTACTTC.

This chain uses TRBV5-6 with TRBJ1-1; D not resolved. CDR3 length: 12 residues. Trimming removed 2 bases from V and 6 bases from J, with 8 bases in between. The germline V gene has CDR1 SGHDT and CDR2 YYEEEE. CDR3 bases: TGTGCCAGCAGCTTATCAGGCCCTGAAGCTTTCTTT. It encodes CASSLSGPEAFF.

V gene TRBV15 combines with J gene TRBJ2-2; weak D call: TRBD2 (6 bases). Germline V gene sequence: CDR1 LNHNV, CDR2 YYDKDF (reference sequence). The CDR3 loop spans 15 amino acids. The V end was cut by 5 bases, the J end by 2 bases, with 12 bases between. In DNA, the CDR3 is TGTGCCACCAGCGTCCGGGACTCAAACACCGGGGAGCTGTTTTTT. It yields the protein CATSVRDSNTGELFF.

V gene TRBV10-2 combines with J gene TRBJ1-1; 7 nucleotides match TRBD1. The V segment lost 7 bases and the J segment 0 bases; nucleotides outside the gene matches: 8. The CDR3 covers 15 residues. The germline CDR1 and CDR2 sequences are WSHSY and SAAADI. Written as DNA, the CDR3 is TGCGCCAGCACAGATCCCGGGACAGTGAACACTGAAGCTTTCTTT. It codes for CASTDPGTVNTEAFF.

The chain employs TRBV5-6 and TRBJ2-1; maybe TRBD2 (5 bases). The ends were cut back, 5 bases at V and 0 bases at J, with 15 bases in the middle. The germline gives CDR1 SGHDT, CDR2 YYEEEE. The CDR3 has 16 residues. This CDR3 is CASSLYGGSSYNEQFF. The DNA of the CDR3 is TGTGCCAGCAGTCTTTACGGAGGCAGCTCCTACAATGAGCAGTTCTTC.

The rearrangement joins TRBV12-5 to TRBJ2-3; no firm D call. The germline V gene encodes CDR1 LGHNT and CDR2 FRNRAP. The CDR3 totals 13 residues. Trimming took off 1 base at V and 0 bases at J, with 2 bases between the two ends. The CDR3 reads CASGLGSTDTQYF. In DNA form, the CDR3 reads TGTGCTAGTGGTTTGGGGAGCACAGATACGCAGTATTTT.

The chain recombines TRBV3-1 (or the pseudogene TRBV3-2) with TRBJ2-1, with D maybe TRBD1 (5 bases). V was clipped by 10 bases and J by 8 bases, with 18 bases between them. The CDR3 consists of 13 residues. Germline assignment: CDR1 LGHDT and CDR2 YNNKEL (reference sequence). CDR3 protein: CATSWQGRDEQFF. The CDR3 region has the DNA TGTGCCACCTCTTGGCAGGGTCGCGATGAGCAGTTCTTC.

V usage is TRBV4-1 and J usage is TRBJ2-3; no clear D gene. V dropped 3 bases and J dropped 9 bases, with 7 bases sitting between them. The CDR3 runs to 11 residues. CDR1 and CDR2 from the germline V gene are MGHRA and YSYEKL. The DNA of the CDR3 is TGCGCCAGCAGCCAGGCTTTGACGCAGTATTTT. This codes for CASSQALTQYF.

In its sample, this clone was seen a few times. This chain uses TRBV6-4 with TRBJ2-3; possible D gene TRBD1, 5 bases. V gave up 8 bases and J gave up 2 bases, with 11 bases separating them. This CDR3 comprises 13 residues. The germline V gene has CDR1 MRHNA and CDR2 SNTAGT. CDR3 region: CASSSQATDTQYF. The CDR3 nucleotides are TGTGCCAGCTCGTCACAGGCCACAGATACGCAGTATTTT.

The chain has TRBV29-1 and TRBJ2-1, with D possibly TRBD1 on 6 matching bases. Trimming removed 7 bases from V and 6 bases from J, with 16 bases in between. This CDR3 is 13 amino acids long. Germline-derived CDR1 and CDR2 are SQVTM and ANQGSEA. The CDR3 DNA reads TGCAGCGATCAGGGGTATAGGTCCAATGAGCAGTTCTTC. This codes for CSDQGYRSNEQFF.

The CDR3 sequence: CASTAGTPNYGYTF. For the CDR3, the DNA is TGTGCCAGCACGGCGGGGACACCTAACTATGGCTACACCTTC. This chain links TRBV2 with TRBJ1-2, with D tentatively TRBD1 (6 bases). Germline CDR1 is SNHLY and CDR2 is FYNNEI. Trimming cost V 7 bases and J 0 bases, with 12 bases left between them. The CDR3 runs to 14 residues. Using reference TRBV2 and TRBJ1-2 for the parts outside the CDR3, the full variable domain is EPEVTQTPSHQVTQMGQEVILRCVPISNHLYFYWYRQILGQKVEFLVSFYNNEISEKSEIFDDQFSVERPDGSNFTLKIRSTKLEDSAMYFCASTAGTPNYGYTFGSGTRLTVV.

The CDR3 DNA is TGCGCCAGCAGCTTGCCGCGGGGGTACCAGCAAGAGACCCAGTACTTC. Its protein product is CASSLPRGYQQETQYF. The chain joins TRBV5-1 to TRBJ2-5; 7 bases align to TRBD2. Looked up from germline, CDR1 is SGHRS and CDR2 is YFSETQ. The CDR3 runs 16 residues. J gave up 2 bases and V 1 base, and 8 bases lay outside the gene matches.

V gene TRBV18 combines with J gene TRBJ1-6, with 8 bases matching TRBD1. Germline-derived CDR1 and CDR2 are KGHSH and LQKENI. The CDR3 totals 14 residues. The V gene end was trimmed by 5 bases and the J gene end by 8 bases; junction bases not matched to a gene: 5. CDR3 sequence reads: CASSSTGGDSPLHF. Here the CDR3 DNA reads TGTGCCAGCTCATCTACAGGGGGTGATTCACCCCTCCACTTT.

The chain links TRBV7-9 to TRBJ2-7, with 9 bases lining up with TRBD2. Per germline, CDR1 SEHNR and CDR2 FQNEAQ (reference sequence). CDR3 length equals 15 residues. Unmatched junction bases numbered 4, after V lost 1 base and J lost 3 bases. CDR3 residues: CASSLGLAGNYEQYF. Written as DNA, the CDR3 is TGTGCCAGCAGCTTAGGGCTAGCGGGGAACTACGAGCAGTACTTC. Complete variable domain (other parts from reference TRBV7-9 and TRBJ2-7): DTGVSQNPRHKITKRGQNVTFRCDPISEHNRLYWYRQTLGQGPEFLTYFQNEAQLEKSRLLSDRFSAERPKGSFSTLEIQRTEQGDSAMYLCASSLGLAGNYEQYFGPGTRLTVT.

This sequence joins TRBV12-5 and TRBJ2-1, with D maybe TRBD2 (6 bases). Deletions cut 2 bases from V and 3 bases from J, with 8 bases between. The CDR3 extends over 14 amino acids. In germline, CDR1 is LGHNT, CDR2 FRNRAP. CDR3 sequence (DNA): TGTGCTAGTGGTTTGCGGGAGCTCTACAATGAGCAGTTCTTC. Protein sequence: CASGLRELYNEQFF.

The CDR3 DNA is TGTGCCAGCAGTGAAGTGGGGGCCGGACAGCCCCAGCATTTT. Its protein product is CASSEVGAGQPQHF. The V gene is TRBV2, the J gene TRBJ1-5; TRBD1 is a possible D gene (6 bases). V was shortened by 1 base and J by 7 bases, with 11 bases between the two germline ends. This CDR3 is built from 14 residues. The germline CDR1 and CDR2 sequences are SNHLY and FYNNEI.

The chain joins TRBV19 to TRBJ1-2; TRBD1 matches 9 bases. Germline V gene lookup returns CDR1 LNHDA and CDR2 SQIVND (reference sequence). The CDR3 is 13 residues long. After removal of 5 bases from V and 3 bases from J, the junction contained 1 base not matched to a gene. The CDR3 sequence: CASSRDRDYGYTF. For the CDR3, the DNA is TGTGCCAGTAGTCGGGACAGGGACTATGGCTACACCTTC.

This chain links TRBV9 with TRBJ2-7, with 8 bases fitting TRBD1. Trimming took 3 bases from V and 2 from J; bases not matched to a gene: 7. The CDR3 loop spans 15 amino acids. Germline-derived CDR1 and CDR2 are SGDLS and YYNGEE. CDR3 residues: CASSGGTGGTYEQYF. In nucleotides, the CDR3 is TGTGCCAGCAGCGGGGGGACAGGAGGAACCTACGAGCAGTACTTC.

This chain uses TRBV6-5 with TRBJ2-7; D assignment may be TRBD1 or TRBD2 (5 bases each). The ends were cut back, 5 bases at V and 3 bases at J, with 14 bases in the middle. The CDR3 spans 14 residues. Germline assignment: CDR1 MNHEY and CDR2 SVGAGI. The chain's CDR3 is CASSPGTMIYEQYF. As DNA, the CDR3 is TGTGCCAGCAGTCCCGGGACGATGATCTACGAGCAGTACTTC.

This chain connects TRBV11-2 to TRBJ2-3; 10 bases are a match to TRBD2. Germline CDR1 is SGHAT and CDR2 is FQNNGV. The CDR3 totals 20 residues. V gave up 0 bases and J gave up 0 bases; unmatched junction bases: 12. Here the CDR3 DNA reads TGTGCCAGCAGCTTAGATTGGGGGGCTAGCGGGGGCCTCAGCACAGATACGCAGTATTTT. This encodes CASSLDWGASGGLSTDTQYF. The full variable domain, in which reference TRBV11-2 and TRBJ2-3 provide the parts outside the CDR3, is EAGVAQSPRYKIIEKRQSVAFWCNPISGHATLYWYQQILGQGPKLLIQFQNNGVVDDSQLPKDRFSAERLKGVDSTLKIQPAKLEDSAVYLCASSLDWGASGGLSTDTQYFGPGTRLTVL.

The CDR3 loop reads CASSLGAGHGNVLTF. The CDR3 DNA follows: TGTGCCAGCAGCCTAGGGGCGGGACACGGCAACGTCCTGACTTTC. The rearrangement links TRBV11-3 to TRBJ2-6; D possibly matches TRBD1 or TRBD2 (6 bases each). The germline gives CDR1 SGHNT, CDR2 YENEEA. The CDR3 sequence is 15 residues long. Trimming pared 5 bases from V and 9 bases from J, leaving 17 bases between.

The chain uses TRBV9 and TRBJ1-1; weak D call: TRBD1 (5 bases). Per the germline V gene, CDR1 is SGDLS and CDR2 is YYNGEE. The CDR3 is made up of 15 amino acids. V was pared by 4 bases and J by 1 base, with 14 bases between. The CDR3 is CASSIQQDKNTEAFF. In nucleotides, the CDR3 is TGTGCCAGCAGCATCCAACAGGACAAGAACACTGAAGCTTTCTTT. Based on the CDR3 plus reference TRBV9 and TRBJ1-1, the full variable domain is DSGVTQTPKHLITATGQRVTLRCSPRSGDLSVYWYQQSLDQGLQFLIQYYNGEERAKGNILERFSAQQFPDLHSELNLSSLELGDSALYFCASSIQQDKNTEAFFGQGTRLTVV.

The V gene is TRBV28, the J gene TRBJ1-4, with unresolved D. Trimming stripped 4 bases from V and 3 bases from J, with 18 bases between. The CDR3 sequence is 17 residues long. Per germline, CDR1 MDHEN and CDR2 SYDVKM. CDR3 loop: CASSSSGVGKANEKLFF. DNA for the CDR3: TGTGCCAGCAGTTCCTCCGGGGTGGGTAAGGCTAATGAAAAACTGTTTTTT.

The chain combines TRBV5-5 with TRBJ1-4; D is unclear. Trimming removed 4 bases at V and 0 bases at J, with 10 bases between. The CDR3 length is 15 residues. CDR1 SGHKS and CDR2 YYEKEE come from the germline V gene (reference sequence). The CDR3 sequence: CASSTIMATNEKLFF. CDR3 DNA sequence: TGTGCCAGCAGCACAATCATGGCAACTAATGAAAAACTGTTTTTT.

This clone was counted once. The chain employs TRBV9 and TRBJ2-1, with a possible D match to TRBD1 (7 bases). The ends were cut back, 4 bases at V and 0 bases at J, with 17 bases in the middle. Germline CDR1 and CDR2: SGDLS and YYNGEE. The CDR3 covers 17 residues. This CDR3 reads CASSPQGGLGSYNEQFF. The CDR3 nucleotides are TGTGCCAGCAGCCCCCAGGGGGGACTGGGCTCCTACAATGAGCAGTTCTTC.

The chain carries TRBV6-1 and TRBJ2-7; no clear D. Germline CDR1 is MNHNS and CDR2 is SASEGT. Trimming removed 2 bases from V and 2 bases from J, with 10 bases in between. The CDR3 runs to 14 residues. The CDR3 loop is CASSERVEAYEQYF. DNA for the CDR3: TGTGCCAGCAGTGAAAGGGTAGAGGCCTACGAGCAGTACTTC.